This T cell receptor (beta chain) stems from a study of blood T cell repertoires in COVID-19. Overall study context: Both acute and convalescent COVID-19 samples were obtained from the United States, Italy and Spain. T cells, B-cell-depleted T cells, or PBMCs supplied cDNA or gDNA.

Authors' data handling: From reference gene primer amplification, estimates of nucleated cell counts were derived. Clones were sequenced by immunoSEQ multiplex PCR, and TCRdb holds only the in-frame ones, with some missing. From that table come the V and J calls and clone size; the DNA was used to work out D and trimming. The sample has about 31,000 clones, roughly nine tenths seen once. J lost 5 bases, V lost 0 bases, and 7 bases had no gene match. The CDR3 is made up of 16 amino acids. Germline-derived CDR1 and CDR2 are MGHRA and YSYEKL. This receptor was obtained from a man of 80 years or more with acute or convalescent COVID-19. Sequenced: peripheral blood. The chain carries TRBV4-1 and TRBJ1-1; the match to TRBD1 covers 9 bases. The CDR3 nucleotides read TGCGCCAGCAGCCAAGATCTAGGGACAGGGCGTACTGAAGCTTTCTTT. The encoded protein is CASSQDLGTGRTEAFF.